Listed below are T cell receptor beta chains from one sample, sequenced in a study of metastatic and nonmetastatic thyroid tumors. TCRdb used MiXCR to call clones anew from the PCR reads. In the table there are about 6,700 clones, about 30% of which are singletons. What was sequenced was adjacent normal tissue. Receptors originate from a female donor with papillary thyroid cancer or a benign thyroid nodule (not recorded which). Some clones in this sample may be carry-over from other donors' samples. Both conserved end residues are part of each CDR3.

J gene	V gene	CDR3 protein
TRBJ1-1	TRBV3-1	CASSRSRDRPTEAFF
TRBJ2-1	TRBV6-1	CASSLLAGGLGEQFF
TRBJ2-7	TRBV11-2	CASSLVRGGTCLLSHEQYF
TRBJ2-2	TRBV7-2	CASSLVGVVTGELFF
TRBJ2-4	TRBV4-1	CASSQGQINDIQYF
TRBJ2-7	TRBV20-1	CSALQGASYEQYF
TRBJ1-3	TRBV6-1	CASSAGGTGNTIYF
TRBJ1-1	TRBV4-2	CASSQDDKRAVDTEAFF
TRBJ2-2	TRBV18	CASSPKRTGAANTGELFF
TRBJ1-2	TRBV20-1	CSARDVAGGGYGYTF
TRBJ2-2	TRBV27	CASSSIAGSNTGELFF
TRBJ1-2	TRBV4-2	CASSQDGKTPYGYTF
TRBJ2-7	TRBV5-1	CASREGSSYEQYF
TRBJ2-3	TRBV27	CASSLFRVAGTDTQYF
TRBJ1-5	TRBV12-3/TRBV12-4	CASSSTAKNQPQHF
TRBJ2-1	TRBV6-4	CASSESSGRPDEQFF
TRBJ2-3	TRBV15	CATSSFPGAGTDTQYF
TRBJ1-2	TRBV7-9	CASSLVVHPYGYTF
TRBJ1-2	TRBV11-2	CASSSPGQKPGGYTF
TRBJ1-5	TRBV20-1	CSAPGPGTGVNQPQHF
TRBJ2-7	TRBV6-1	CASNRQVGYEQYF
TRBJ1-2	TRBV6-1	CASSRERSQGYGYTF
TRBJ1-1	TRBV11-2	CASSFMYTEAFF
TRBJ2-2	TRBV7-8	CASSWERGAAGAGELFF